This is a list of T cell receptor beta chains from one sample in a study of T cell responses to AZD1222 COVID-19 vaccine. Only in-frame clones appear in the TCRdb table, and some are missing; sequencing was by immunoSEQ multiplex PCR. The data contain more than 95,000 clones, about 90% of them singletons. Sequencing used peripheral blood, obtained on day 0 of AZD1222 vaccination. The receptor set was obtained from an adult in good health. The CDR3 runs from the conserved cysteine through the conserved F or W. A D gene is named only where the DNA matches it firmly. Clone size is shown for a subset of rows, as once, few, many or a class of expanded clone.

J | V | size | D | DNA | CDR3
TRBJ1-1 | TRBV13 | NA | NA | TGTGCCAGCAGCTCTAGCGGCATTGAAGCTTTCTTT | CASSSSGIEAFF
TRBJ1-5 | TRBV7-9 | NA | NA | TGTGCCAGCAGCGTCCTTCAGGATCAGCCCCAGCATTTT | CASSVLQDQPQHF
TRBJ1-5 | TRBV5-1 | once | NA | TGCGCCAGCAGCTTGGATGGGAATCAGCCCCAGCATTTT | CASSLDGNQPQHF
TRBJ2-1 | TRBV11-2 | NA | TRBD2 | TGTGCCAGCAGCTTATCAGCGACTAGCGGGTGGGATGAGCAGTTCTTC | CASSLSATSGWDEQFF
TRBJ2-5 | TRBV27 | few | NA | TGTGCCAGCAGTTTACAGGTGGGAGGAGAGACCCAGTACTTC | CASSLQVGGETQYF
TRBJ1-1 | TRBV11-2 | few | TRBD1 | TGTGCCAGCAGCTTAGATGGGGGGACAGGGTCTGAAGCTTTCTTT | CASSLDGGTGSEAFF
TRBJ1-1 | TRBV7-8 | NA | TRBD1 | TGTGCCAGCAGCGTAGGGGGCGCGACTGAAGCTTTCTTT | CASSVGGATEAFF
TRBJ1-2 | TRBV27 | NA | NA | TGTGCCAGCAGTCAACAGGGCGACTATGGCTACACCTTC | CASSQQGDYGYTF
TRBJ2-2 | TRBV24-1 | NA | NA | TGTGCCACAGCGGACAGTTACATCGGGGAGCTGTTTTTT | CATADSYIGELFF
TRBJ2-1 | TRBV2 | NA | NA | TGTGCCAGCAAGGCTAGTTCTTACAATGAGCAGTTCTTC | CASKASSYNEQFF
TRBJ2-5 | TRBV7-3 | few | TRBD2 | TGTGCCAGCAGCGAGGGACTAGCGGGAGAGACCCAGTACTTC | CASSEGLAGETQYF
TRBJ2-1 | TRBV7-9 | NA | TRBD2 | TGTGCCAGCAGCCCCCGGGGGGAGAATGAGCAGTTCTTC | CASSPRGENEQFF
TRBJ1-2 | TRBV30 | NA | NA | TGTGCCTGGAGGAAGGGGGTACGGTTAGCTAACTATGGCTACACCTTC | CAWRKGVRLANYGYTF
TRBJ1-2 | TRBV14 | NA | NA | TGTGCCAGCAGCCATCGAAACTCGGTAGGGGATGGCTACACCTTC | CASSHRNSVGDGYTF
TRBJ1-5 | TRBV15 | NA | NA | TGTGCCACCAGCAGAGTCAGCGGATTTAGCAATCAGCCCCAGCATTTT | CATSRVSGFSNQPQHF
TRBJ1-1 | TRBV5-4 | NA | NA | TGTGCCAGCAGCTTGAGTGGGGGAGCGGCTGAAGCTTTCTTT | CASSLSGGAAEAFF
TRBJ1-4 | TRBV5-1 | NA | TRBD1 | TGCGCCAGCAGCTTGGCTGCGACAGGGAGGGAAAAACTGTTTTTT | CASSLAATGREKLFF
TRBJ1-2 | TRBV6-1 | NA | NA | TGTGCCAGCAGTGAGAAAATGGTAGGAACAATCCCCTATGGCTACACCTTC | CASSEKMVGTIPYGYTF
TRBJ1-1 | TRBV2 | NA | NA | TGTGCCAGCGCGCGGATTCTGAACACTGAAGCTTTCTTT | CASARILNTEAFF
TRBJ2-2 | TRBV14 | NA | TRBD1 | TGTGCCAGCAGCCGGACAGGGGCGAGAACCGGGGAGCTGTTTTTT | CASSRTGARTGELFF
TRBJ2-5 | TRBV24-1 | NA | TRBD2 | TGTGCCACCAGTGATCGGCTAGCGGGAGCCTTGGGGGAGACCCAGTACTTC | CATSDRLAGALGETQYF
TRBJ1-6 | TRBV20-1 | once | NA | TGCAGTGCTATTGATAAGGTCCTCCACTTT | CSAIDKVLHF
TRBJ1-4 | TRBV6-1 | few | NA | TGTGCCAGCAGTGAACAGGAGAATGAAAAACTGTTTTTT | CASSEQENEKLFF
TRBJ2-1 | TRBV4-1 | NA | TRBD1 | TGCGCCAGCAGCCCCGACAGGGTATGGAATGAGCAGTTCTTC | CASSPDRVWNEQFF
TRBJ1-2 | TRBV6-4 | NA | NA | TGTGCCAGTACTCGTTTTATGGCATTGGGCTACACCTTC | CASTRFMALGYTF
TRBJ2-2 | TRBV2 | NA | NA | TGTGCCAGCAGGCCATTGAACACCGGGGAGCTGTTTTTT | CASRPLNTGELFF
TRBJ2-7 | TRBV6-1 | NA | TRBD1 | TGTGCCAGCAGTGAAGACAGGGGTGGCGAGCAGTACTTC | CASSEDRGGEQYF
TRBJ1-6 | TRBV30 | NA | TRBD1 | TGTGCCATACCGGGACAGGGAGGTTCACCCCTCCACTTT | CAIPGQGGSPLHF
TRBJ1-4 | TRBV19 | NA | NA | TGTGCCAGTAGTATCAGGGGCGCAGGGATACTGTTTTTT | CASSIRGAGILFF
TRBJ2-3 | TRBV5-1 | NA | TRBD1 | TGCGCCAGCAGCTTTTTAACAGGGGGTACAGATACGCAGTATTTT | CASSFLTGGTDTQYF
TRBJ1-3 | TRBV5-1 | NA | NA | TGCGCCAGCCGGGACTTTGGAGAGCCCTCTGGAAACACCATATATTTT | CASRDFGEPSGNTIYF
TRBJ1-1 | TRBV29-1 | NA | NA | TGCAGCGTTGTACCGCGTATGAACACTGAAGCTTTCTTT | CSVVPRMNTEAFF
TRBJ1-5 | TRBV2 | once | TRBD1 | TGTGCCAGCAGATCAGGGACAGTGAGCAATCAGCCCCAGCATTTT | CASRSGTVSNQPQHF
TRBJ1-4 | TRBV27 | NA | NA | TGTGCCAGCGGCGTCCTATACTCTGAAAAACTGTTTTTT | CASGVLYSEKLFF
TRBJ1-5 | TRBV5-5 | NA | NA | TGTGCCAGCAGCTTGGACAGCAAGCAGCCCCAGCATTTT | CASSLDSKQPQHF
TRBJ1-6 | TRBV7-3 | once | NA | TGTGCCAGCAGCTTGGAAGCAGGGGCTTCTTCACCCCTCCACTTT | CASSLEAGASSPLHF
TRBJ1-2 | TRBV28 | once | NA | TGTGCCAGCAGCGGGACCGAAAAAGGCTATGGCTACACCTTC | CASSGTEKGYGYTF
TRBJ1-3 | TRBV5-1 | NA | NA | TGCGCCAGCAGGGGTACCGGTAGCTCTGGAAACACCATATATTTT | CASRGTGSSGNTIYF
TRBJ1-1 | TRBV27 | NA | NA | TGTGCCAGCAGTTTTTACAGGGAGAACACTGAAGCTTTCTTT | CASSFYRENTEAFF
TRBJ1-5 | TRBV19 | NA | TRBD1 | TGTGCCGGTGGACAGGGGGTGAGTCAGCCCCAGCATTTT | CAGGQGVSQPQHF
TRBJ1-5 | TRBV3-1/TRBV3-2 | few | NA | TGTGCCAGCAGCCCCACTCGGACAGCCATCAAGTCCCAGCATTTT | CASSPTRTAIKSQHF
TRBJ2-3 | TRBV7-6 | NA | TRBD2 | TGTGCCAGCAGCTTAGCGCGGACTAGCGAAAGGACAGATACGCAGTATTTT | CASSLARTSERTDTQYF
TRBJ2-5 | TRBV28 | few | NA | TGTGCCAGCCGTAACATGGACAGGGACTATTTCAAGTACCAAGAGACCCAGTACTTC | CASRNMDRDYFKYQETQYF
TRBJ2-3 | TRBV6-5 | NA | NA | TGTGCCAGCAATAGACGGGGGGCCCCCGATACGCAGTATTTT | CASNRRGAPDTQYF
TRBJ1-1 | TRBV5-1 | NA | NA | TGCGCCAGCAGCTGGGGGGGGGACCCCGCTGAAGCTTTCTTT | CASSWGGDPAEAFF
TRBJ2-7 | TRBV6-1 | NA | TRBD1 | TGTGCCAGCAGTGAAAGGTCGGGACAGGGATTCCACGAGCAGTACTTC | CASSERSGQGFHEQYF
TRBJ2-7 | TRBV7-9 | NA | TRBD2 | TGTGCCAGCAGTTCGAGACTAGCGGGGTCCGGTTACGAGCAGTACTTC | CASSSRLAGSGYEQYF
TRBJ2-1 | TRBV9 | NA | TRBD2 | TGTGCCAGCGCCGCCGGACTAGCGGCCGGTAATGAGCAGTTCTTC | CASAAGLAAGNEQFF
TRBJ1-6 | TRBV28 | NA | TRBD1 | TGTGCCAGCAGGTATTTGACAGGGACGAGCTCCTATAATTCACCCCTCCACTTT | CASRYLTGTSSYNSPLHF
TRBJ1-6 | TRBV5-1 | NA | TRBD1 | TGCGCCAGCAGCAGGGGACAGGGTGATTCACCCCTCCACTTT | CASSRGQGDSPLHF
TRBJ1-2 | TRBV24-1 | once | NA | TGTGCCACCAGTGACCCACAGGGTAACTATGGCTACACCTTC | CATSDPQGNYGYTF
TRBJ2-3 | TRBV7-3 | NA | NA | TGTGCCAGCAGCTTAGGACATCTCACAGATACGCAGTATTTT | CASSLGHLTDTQYF